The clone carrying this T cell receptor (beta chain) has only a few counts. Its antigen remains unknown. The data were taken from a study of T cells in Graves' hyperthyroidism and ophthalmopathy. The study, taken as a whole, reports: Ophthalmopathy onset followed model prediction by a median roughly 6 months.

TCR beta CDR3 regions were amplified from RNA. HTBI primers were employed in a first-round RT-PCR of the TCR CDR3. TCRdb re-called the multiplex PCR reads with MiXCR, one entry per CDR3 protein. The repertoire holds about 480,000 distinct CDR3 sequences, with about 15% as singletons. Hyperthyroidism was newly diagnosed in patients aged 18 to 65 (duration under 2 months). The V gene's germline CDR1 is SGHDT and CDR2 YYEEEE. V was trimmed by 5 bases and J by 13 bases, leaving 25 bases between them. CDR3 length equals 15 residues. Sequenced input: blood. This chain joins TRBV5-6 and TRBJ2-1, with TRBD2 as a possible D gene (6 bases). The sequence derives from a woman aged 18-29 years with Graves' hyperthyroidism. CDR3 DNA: TGTGCCAGCAGGTGGACAAGCGGGCCTACAATGACACAGTTCTTC. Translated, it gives CASRWTSGPTMTQFF.